Listed here is a single T cell receptor (beta chain). The record originates from a study of blood T cell repertoires in COVID-19. Per the authors' pipeline: The assay estimated nucleated cells by amplifying reference gene primers. The assay was immunoSEQ multiplex PCR, and TCRdb's table has in-frame clones only and misses some. The V and J calls and clone size were taken over from that table, and D and trimming were inferred from the DNA. The table records about 280,000 clones, approximately 82% of them present only once. CDR3 size: 18 residues. Trimming pared 8 bases from V and 6 bases from J, leaving 30 bases between. Germline V lookup: CDR1 SEHNR, CDR2 FQNEAQ (reference sequence).

This TCR was sampled from a middle-aged man who had been exposed to COVID-19. The chain is built from TRBV7-9 and TRBJ2-3; maybe TRBD2 (6 bases). The sequencing input was PBMCs or T cells enriched from blood (not recorded which). The CDR3 spells CASGREISPGLLLDTQYF. CDR3 nucleotide sequence: TGTGCCAGCGGCAGGGAGATCTCGCCGGGACTCCTACTTGATACGCAGTATTTT.